One and the same sample provided the 8 T cell receptor beta chains below, sequenced in a study of shared clonotypes between healthy human individuals. This table comes from immunoSEQ multiplex PCR, and its TCRdb copy is limited to in-frame clones, with some not included. The sample has about 560,000 clones; around 78% are singletons. The sequenced material came from PBMCs. The source is a woman in her thirties or forties in good health. Some clones in this sample may be carry-over from other donors' samples.

This chain uses TRBV9 with TRBJ2-3; TRBD2 matches 9 bases. Germline CDR1 is SGDLS and CDR2 is YYNGEE. The CDR3 runs to 15 residues. Germline trimming cut 0 bases from V and 4 bases from J; bases unmatched to any gene: 3. The CDR3, as DNA: TGTGCCAGCAGCGTAGGTAGCGGGAGCGCAGATACGCAGTATTTT. This translates into CASSVGSGSADTQYF.

CDR3 sequence: CASSLKSLGAKTGNTGELFF. The CDR3 coding sequence is TGTGCCAGCAGCTTAAAATCCCTTGGTGCCAAGACGGGGAACACCGGGGAGCTGTTTTTT. The rearrangement joins TRBV7-3 to TRBJ2-2; D ambiguous. V gave up 1 base and J gave up 1 base, with 22 bases separating them. Germline V CDR1 and CDR2: SGHTA, FQGTGA. The CDR3 length is 20 residues.

This clone was counted a single time. This chain connects TRBV18 to TRBJ2-1, with D uncertain. CDR1 is KGHSH, CDR2 LQKENI, per germline. Trimming took 2 bases from V and 1 from J, leaving 9 bases between them. The CDR3 has 15 amino acids. The CDR3 nucleotides read TGTGCCAGCTCACCAGCGGAACATTCCTACAATGAGCAGTTCTTC. This translates into CASSPAEHSYNEQFF.

The V and J genes are TRBV5-1 and TRBJ2-7, with D tentatively TRBD1 (6 bases). The CDR3 consists of 15 residues. The germline V and J ends were trimmed by 0 bases and 2 bases, with 12 bases remaining between them. Germline loops: CDR1 SGHRS, CDR2 YFSETQ. The DNA for the CDR3 is TGCGCCAGCAGCTTGGTAGGGGGTTTTACCTACGAGCAGTACTTC. Protein product: CASSLVGGFTYEQYF.

The chain is built from TRBV2 and TRBJ1-2; a possible D gene is TRBD1 (5 bases). The CDR3 totals 14 residues. Germline V gene data show CDR1 as SNHLY and CDR2 as FYNNEI. Between the trimmed V and J ends, which lost 6 bases and 2 bases, there was a span of 13 bases. The CDR3 sequence is CASRPQGDNYGYTF. The CDR3 bases are TGTGCCAGCAGGCCGCAGGGTGACAACTATGGCTACACCTTC.

The chain links TRBV28 to TRBJ1-5; D unclear. Germline V gene lookup returns CDR1 MDHEN and CDR2 SYDVKM. Trimming left V 4 bases short and J 3 bases short, with 7 bases between. The length of the CDR3 is 13 residues. In DNA, the CDR3 is TGTGCCAGCAGTTCCCCCCCCAATCAGCCCCAGCATTTT. Protein product: CASSSPPNQPQHF.

The V call is TRBV5-6, the J call TRBJ1-1; 8 bases fit TRBD1. This CDR3 contains 15 residues. CDR1 and CDR2 from the germline V gene are SGHDT and YYEEEE. V shed 5 bases and J 10 bases; nucleotides not matched to a gene: 16. This chain's CDR3 is CASSRTQGAAGGAFF. In DNA form, the CDR3 reads TGTGCCAGCAGTCGTACTCAGGGGGCCGCCGGAGGAGCTTTCTTT.

The chain recombines TRBV5-8 with TRBJ1-2, with TRBD1 as a possible D gene (6 bases). CDR3 length equals 14 residues. V was trimmed by 5 bases and J by 2 bases, leaving 13 bases between them. Germline values: CDR1 SGHTS, CDR2 YDEGEE. The CDR3 DNA is TGTGCCAGCAGGGCCCTGGACAGCAACTATGGCTACACCTTC. It specifies CASRALDSNYGYTF.